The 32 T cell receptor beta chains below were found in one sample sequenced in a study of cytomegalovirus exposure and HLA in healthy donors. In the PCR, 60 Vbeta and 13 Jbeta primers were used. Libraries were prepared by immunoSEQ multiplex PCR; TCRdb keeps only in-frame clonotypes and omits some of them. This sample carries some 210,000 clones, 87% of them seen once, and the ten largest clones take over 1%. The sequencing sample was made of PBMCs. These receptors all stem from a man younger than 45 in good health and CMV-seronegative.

The CDR3 is CASSEDADTTYEQYF. Written as DNA, the CDR3 is TGTGCCAGCAGTGAAGATGCCGACACGACCTACGAGCAGTACTTC. The chain combines TRBV6-1 with TRBJ2-7; D gene ambiguous. The V end was cut by 1 base, the J end by 2 bases, with 12 bases between. The CDR3 is made up of 15 amino acids. Looked up from germline, CDR1 is MNHNS and CDR2 is SASEGT.

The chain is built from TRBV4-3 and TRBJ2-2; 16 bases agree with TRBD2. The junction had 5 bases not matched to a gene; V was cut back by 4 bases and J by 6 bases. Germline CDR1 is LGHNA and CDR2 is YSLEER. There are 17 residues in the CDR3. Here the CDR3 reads CASSPGLAGGQAGELFF. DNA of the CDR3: TGCGCCAGCAGCCCGGGACTAGCGGGGGGGCAGGCCGGGGAGCTGTTTTTT.

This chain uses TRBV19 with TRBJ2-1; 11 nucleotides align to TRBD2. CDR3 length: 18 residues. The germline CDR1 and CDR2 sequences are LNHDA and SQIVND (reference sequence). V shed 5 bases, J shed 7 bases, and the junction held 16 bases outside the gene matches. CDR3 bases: TGTGCCAGTAGTCTACTAGCGGGAGACACGGGGTTGGGGAATGAGCAGTTCTTC. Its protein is CASSLLAGDTGLGNEQFF.

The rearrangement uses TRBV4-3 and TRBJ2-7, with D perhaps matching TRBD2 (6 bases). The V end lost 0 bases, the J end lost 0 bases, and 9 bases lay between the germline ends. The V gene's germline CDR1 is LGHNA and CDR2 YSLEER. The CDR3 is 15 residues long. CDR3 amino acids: CASSQDQGGSYEQYF. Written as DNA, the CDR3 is TGCGCCAGCAGCCAAGATCAGGGAGGCTCCTACGAGCAGTACTTC.

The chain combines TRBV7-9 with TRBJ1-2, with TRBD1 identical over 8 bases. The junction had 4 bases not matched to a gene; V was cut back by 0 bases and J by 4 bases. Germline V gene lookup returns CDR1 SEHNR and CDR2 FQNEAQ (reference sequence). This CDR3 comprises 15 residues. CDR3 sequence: CASSLADREPYGYTF. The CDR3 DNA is TGTGCCAGCAGCTTAGCGGACAGGGAACCCTATGGCTACACCTTC.

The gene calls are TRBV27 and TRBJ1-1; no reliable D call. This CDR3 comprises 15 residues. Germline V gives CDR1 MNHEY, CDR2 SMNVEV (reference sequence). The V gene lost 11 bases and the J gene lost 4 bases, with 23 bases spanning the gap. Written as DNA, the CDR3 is TGTGCCTCCAGCAGTTTGTCCGGGGTGGGCACTGAAGCTTTCTTT. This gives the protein CASSSLSGVGTEAFF.

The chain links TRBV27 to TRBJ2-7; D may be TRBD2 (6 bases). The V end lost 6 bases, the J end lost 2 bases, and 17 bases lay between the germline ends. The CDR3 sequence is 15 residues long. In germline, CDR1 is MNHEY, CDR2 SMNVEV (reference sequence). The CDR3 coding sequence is TGTGCCAGCAGCCGTACCGGGACTTCTCCCTACGAGCAGTACTTC. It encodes CASSRTGTSPYEQYF.

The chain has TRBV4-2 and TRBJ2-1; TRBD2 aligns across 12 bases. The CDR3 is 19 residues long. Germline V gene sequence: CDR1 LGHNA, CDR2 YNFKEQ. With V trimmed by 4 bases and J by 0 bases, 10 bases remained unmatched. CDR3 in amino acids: CASSPMASGRVSSYNEQFF. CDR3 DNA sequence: TGTGCCAGCAGCCCGATGGCTAGCGGGAGGGTAAGCTCCTACAATGAGCAGTTCTTC.

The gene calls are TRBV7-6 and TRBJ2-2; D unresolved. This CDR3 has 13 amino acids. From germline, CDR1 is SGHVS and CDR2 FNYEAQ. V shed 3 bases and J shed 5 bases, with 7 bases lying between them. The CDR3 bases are TGTGCCAGCAGCTTGCCGGTTACCGGGGAGCTGTTTTTT. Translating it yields CASSLPVTGELFF.

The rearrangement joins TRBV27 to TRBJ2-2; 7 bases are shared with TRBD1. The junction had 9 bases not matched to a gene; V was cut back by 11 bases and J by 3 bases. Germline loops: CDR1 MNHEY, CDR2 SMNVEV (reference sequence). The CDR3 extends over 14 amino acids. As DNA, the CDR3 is TGTGCCGGTTCCCTGGGACAGCACACCGGGGAGCTGTTTTTT. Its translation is CAGSLGQHTGELFF.

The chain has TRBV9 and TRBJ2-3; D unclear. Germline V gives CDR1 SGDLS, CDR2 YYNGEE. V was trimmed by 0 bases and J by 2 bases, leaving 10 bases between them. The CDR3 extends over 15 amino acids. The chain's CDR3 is CASSVGLAHTDTQYF. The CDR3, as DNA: TGTGCCAGCAGCGTAGGCTTGGCCCACACAGATACGCAGTATTTT.

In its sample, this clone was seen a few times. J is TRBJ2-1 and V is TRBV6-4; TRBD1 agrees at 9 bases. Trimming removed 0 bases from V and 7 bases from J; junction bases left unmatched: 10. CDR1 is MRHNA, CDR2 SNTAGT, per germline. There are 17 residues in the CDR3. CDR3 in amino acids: CASSDSTPGQGRNEQFF. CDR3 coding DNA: TGTGCCAGCAGTGACTCGACCCCGGGACAGGGACGAAATGAGCAGTTCTTC.

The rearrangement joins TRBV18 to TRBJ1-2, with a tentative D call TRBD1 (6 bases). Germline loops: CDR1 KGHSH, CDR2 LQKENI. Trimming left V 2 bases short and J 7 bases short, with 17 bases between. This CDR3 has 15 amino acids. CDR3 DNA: TGTGCCAGCTCACCATCGACTCAGGGGCTCTCTGGCTACACCTTC. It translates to CASSPSTQGLSGYTF.

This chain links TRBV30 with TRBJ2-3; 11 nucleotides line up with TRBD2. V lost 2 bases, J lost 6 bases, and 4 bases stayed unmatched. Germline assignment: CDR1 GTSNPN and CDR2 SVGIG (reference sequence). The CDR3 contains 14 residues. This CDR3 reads CAWSPLAGEDTQYF. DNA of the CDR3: TGTGCCTGGAGTCCACTAGCGGGAGAGGATACGCAGTATTTT.

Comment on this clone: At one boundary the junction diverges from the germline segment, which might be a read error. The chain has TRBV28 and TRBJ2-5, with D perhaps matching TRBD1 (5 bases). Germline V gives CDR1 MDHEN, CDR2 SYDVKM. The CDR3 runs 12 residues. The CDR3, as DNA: TGTGCCAGCAGTTCTACTTCCAGGGTTGTACACTTC. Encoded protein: CASSSTSRVVHF.

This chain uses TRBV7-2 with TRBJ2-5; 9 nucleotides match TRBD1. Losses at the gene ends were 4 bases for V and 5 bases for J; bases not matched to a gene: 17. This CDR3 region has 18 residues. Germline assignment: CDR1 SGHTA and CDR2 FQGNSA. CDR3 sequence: CASSSGRGTGSGSETQYF. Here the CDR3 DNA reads TGTGCCAGCAGCTCCGGAAGGGGGACAGGGTCGGGTTCGGAGACCCAGTACTTC.

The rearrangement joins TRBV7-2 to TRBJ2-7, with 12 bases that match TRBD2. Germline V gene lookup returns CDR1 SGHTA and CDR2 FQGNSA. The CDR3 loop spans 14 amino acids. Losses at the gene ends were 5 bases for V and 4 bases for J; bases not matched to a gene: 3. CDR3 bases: TGTGCCAGCAGCCCAGGACTAGCGGGGTACGAGCAGTACTTC. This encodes CASSPGLAGYEQYF.

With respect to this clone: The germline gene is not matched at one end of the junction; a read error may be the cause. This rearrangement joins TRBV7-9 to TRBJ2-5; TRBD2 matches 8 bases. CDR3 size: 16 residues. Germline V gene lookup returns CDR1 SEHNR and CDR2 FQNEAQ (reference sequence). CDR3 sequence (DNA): TGTGCCAGCAGCTTAGGCTTGGCGGGGGGCCAAGAGGCCCAGTACTTC. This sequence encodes CASSLGLAGGQEAQYF.

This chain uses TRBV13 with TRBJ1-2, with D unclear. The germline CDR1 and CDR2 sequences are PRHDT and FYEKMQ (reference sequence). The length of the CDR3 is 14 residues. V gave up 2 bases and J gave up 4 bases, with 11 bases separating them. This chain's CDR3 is CASSLHGEVYGYTF. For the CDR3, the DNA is TGTGCCAGCAGCTTACACGGAGAAGTCTATGGCTACACCTTC.

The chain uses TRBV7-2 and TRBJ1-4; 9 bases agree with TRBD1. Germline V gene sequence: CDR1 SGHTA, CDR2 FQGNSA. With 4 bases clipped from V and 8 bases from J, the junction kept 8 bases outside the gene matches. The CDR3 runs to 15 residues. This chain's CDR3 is CASSYVGTGSEKLFF. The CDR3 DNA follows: TGTGCCAGCAGCTACGTGGGGACAGGGTCCGAAAAACTGTTTTTT.

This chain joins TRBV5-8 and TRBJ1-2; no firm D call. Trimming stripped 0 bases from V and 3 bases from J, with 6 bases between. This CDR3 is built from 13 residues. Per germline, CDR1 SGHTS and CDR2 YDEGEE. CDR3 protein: CASSLEQHYGYTF. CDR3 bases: TGTGCCAGCAGCTTGGAACAGCACTATGGCTACACCTTC.

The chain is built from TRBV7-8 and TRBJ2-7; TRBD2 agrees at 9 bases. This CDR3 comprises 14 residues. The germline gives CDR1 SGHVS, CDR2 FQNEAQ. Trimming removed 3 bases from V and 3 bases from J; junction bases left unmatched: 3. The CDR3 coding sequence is TGTGCCAGCAGCTTTCTAGCGGGACGCTACGAGCAGTACTTC. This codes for CASSFLAGRYEQYF.

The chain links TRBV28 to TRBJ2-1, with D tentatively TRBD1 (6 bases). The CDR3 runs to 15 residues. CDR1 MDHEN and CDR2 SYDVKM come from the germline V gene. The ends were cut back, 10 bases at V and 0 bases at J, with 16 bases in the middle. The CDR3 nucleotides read TGTGCCACTTCACCAGGGACATACTCCTACAATGAGCAGTTCTTC. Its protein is CATSPGTYSYNEQFF.

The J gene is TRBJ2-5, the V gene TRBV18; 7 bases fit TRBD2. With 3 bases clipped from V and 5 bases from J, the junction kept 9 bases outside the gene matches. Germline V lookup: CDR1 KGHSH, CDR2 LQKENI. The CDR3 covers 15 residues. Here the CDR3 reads CASSPHWREPETQYF. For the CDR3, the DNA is TGTGCCAGCTCACCCCACTGGCGGGAGCCTGAGACCCAGTACTTC.

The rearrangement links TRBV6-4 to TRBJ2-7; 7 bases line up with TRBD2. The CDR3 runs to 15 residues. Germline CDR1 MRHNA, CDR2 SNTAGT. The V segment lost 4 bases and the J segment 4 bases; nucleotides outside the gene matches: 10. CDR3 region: CASSVSGESVYEQYF. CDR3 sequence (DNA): TGTGCCAGCAGTGTCAGCGGGGAATCCGTTTACGAGCAGTACTTC.

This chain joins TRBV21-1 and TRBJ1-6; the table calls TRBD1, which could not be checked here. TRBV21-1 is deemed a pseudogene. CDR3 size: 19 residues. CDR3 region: CASTLAFRQGRSYNSPLHF. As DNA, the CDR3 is TGTGCCAGCACCCTTGCCTTTCGACAGGGCAGGTCCTATAATTCACCCCTCCACTTT.

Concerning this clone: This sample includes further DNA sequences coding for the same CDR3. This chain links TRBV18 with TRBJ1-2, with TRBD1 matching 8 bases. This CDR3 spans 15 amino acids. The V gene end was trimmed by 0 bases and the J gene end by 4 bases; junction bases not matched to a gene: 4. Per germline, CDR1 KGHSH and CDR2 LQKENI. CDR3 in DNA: TGTGCCAGCTCACCACCTGGACAGGGCGGCTATGGCTACACCTTC. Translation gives CASSPPGQGGYGYTF.

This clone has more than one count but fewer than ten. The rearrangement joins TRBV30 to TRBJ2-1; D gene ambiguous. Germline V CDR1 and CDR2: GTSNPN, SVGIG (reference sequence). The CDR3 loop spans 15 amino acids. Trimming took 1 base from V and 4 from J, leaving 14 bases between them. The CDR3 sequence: CAWSDPRVQYNEQFF. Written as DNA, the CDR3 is TGTGCCTGGAGTGACCCCCGGGTACAATACAATGAGCAGTTCTTC. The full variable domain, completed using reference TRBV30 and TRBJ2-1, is SQTIHQWPATLVQPVGSPLSLECTVEGTSNPNLYWYRQAAGRGLQLLFYSVGIGQISSEVPQNLSASRPQDRQFILSSKKLLLSDSGFYLCAWSDPRVQYNEQFFGPGTRLTVL.

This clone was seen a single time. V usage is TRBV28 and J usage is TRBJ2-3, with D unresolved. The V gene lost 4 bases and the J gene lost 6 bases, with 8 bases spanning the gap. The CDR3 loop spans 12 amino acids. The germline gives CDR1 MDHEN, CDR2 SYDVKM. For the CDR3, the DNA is TGTGCCAGCAGTTACCCCGGGGATACGCAGTATTTT. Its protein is CASSYPGDTQYF.

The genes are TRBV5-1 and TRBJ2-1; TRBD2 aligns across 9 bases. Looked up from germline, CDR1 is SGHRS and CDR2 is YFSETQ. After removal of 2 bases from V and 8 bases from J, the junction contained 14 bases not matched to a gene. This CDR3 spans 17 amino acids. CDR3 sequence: CASSFAQGGRAGDEQFF. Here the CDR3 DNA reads TGCGCCAGCAGCTTCGCCCAAGGCGGGAGGGCCGGCGATGAGCAGTTCTTC.

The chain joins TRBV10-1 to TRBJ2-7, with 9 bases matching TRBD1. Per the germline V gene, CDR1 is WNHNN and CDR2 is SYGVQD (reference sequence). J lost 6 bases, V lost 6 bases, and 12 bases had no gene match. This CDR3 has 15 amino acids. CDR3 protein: CASSPGTGSLGEQYF. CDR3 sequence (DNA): TGCGCCAGCAGCCCCGGGACAGGGAGCTTGGGCGAGCAGTACTTC.

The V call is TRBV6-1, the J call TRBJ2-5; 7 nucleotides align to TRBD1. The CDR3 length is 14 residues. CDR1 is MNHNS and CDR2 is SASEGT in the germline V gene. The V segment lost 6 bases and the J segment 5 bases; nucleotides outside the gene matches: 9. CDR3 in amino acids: CASRGTAGGETQYF. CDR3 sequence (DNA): TGTGCCAGCAGGGGGACAGCCGGCGGGGAGACCCAGTACTTC.